The clone carrying this T cell receptor (beta chain) was recorded many times. Its antigen remains unknown. Exclusion criteria comprised other autoimmune diseases, uncontrolled infections, pregnancy or lactation in patients. This entry belongs to a study of Graves' ophthalmopathy and Graves' hyperthyroidism. Study-wide context: The blood sample was drawn at first diagnosis and before any treatment.

Study conclusions and caveats: A 13-signature model separated ophthalmopathy from stable hyperthyroidism, reaching around 89% sensitivity and 75% to 83% specificity cross-validated.

CDR3 regions of TCR beta were amplified from RNA transcripts. First-round RT-PCR used HTBI primers; second-round multiplex PCR followed. TCRdb itself ran the multiplex PCR reads through MiXCR, one entry per CDR3 protein. This table has about 210,000 distinct CDR3 sequences, under 30% appearing once. Germline V CDR1 and CDR2: SGHTS, YDEGEE. The CDR3 sequence is 15 residues long. V lost 0 bases, J lost 9 bases, and 16 bases lay in between. The TCR sequence derives from a man aged 50-59 years with Graves' ophthalmopathy. The sequenced sample was peripheral blood. The chain uses TRBV5-8 and TRBJ1-5; tentatively, D is TRBD1 (5 bases). The CDR3 region has the DNA TGTGCCAGCAGCTTGGTTGGGTCAGGGCCCAGGCCCCAGCATTTT. It encodes CASSLVGSGPRPQHF.